The entry below gives a single T cell receptor beta chain sequence along with its context. This clone showed up just once. Its target antigen remains unknown. Base qualities are not at hand, and no much larger clone is one base apart. Donors formed part of the validation cohort, which comprised over a hundred subjects and was distinct from the first cohort of under 750 subjects. The receptor library was made with the immunoSEQ multiplex PCR assay. The authors' pipeline ran thus. A statistical classification framework was developed to diagnose cytomegalovirus status using the catalog of TCR beta chain sequences. TCRdb took over this immuneACCESS table, retaining in-frame rearrangements with V and J assigned. Such tables are incomplete; in checked studies, under half of the missing clones stem from an unresolved V gene, and the remainder is unexplained. Clonal size and the V and J genes are those of that table, whereas D and trimming came from the DNA. The sample data list over 150,000 clones, and roughly nine tenths of these were observed just once. The ten largest account for 3% to 3.5% of the sample.

V is pruned by 6 bases and J by 3 bases, leaving 6 bases of the junction without a gene match. The CDR3 covers 14 residues, taking in both the cysteine and the phenylalanine. Only the CDR3 DNA is retained, 42 bases long and in frame from the first base. CDR1 and CDR2 (MNHEY, SVGAGI) derive from the germline V gene. This sample is part of a study of cytomegalovirus exposure and HLA in healthy donors (TCRdb year 2017). Context from the whole study: According to a later analysis, one platform produced both the 110 or so validation repertoires and the 730 or so repertoires of the first cohort. The study aimed to test whether signatures of past pathogen exposure could be identified by cataloging public T cell receptors. Besides the first cohort of around 670 subjects, a separate validation cohort made up of roughly 120 different subjects was used. To predict cytomegalovirus infection status, the study brought together high-throughput TCR immunosequencing, statistical association of individual TCRs with disease status, and machine learning. What the work shows at the level of the full study, not this receptor alone: The authors suggested that the approach could potentially be generalized to other disease states and immunological phenotypes. Most TCR sequences were seen in very few donors, while some public TCRs were found in many individuals. A later analysis found that TCRs clustered in the first cohort also tended to co-occur in the approximately 120 validation repertoires, with approximately 94% of cluster scores above 0. The classifier was reported to diagnose cytomegalovirus status with high specificity and sensitivity in both the original and validation cohorts. In the study, around 160 TCR beta chains were listed as associated with cytomegalovirus. Three of the identified cytomegalovirus-associated TCR beta chains were confirmed in vitro to be specific for cytomegalovirus antigens. All 120 or so repertoires were used to score co-occurrence in the validation cohort in a later analysis, because that analysis had no HLA typing for the cohort.

The sequence derives from a young woman in good health and CMV-seropositive. The sequenced sample consisted of PBMCs. The chain was built from TRBV6-5 and TRBJ2-5; TRBD2 aligns with 8 central bases. CDR3 sequence: CASSSGTRKETQYF. Here is the DNA: TGTGCCAGCAGCTCCGGGACTAGGAAAGAGACCCAGTACTTC.